This is a list of T cell receptor beta chains from one sample in a study of T cell repertoires in cytomegalovirus infection. TCRdb used MiXCR to reprocess the reads, holding one entry per CDR3 protein. Among hundreds of thousands of distinct CDR3 sequences, less than 25% were seen once, and the ten largest hold 7.5% to 9%. The sample was CD8+ T cells from PBMCs. These receptors were taken from a human donor in good health (CMV status not recorded). Some clones in this sample may be carry-over from other donors' samples. Each CDR3 is given with its conserved first and last residue. The order of the fields is D gene, J gene, V gene, clone size, CDR3 protein, CDR3 DNA. The D gene is left open where the match is weak. The size of a clone is reported for some rows only, either as once, few or many, or as a class for expanded clones.

TRBD1	TRBJ1-1	TRBV7-9	few	CASTPPRGQGDTEAFF	TGTGCCAGCACTCCCCCTCGAGGACAGGGGGACACTGAAGCTTTCTTT
TRBD1	TRBJ2-1	TRBV15	NA	CATSRGGDSPYNEQFF	TGTGCCACCAGCAGAGGAGGGGACAGTCCATACAATGAGCAGTTCTTC
TRBD2	TRBJ2-7	TRBV7-2	NA	CASSLESGLGTSPEQYF	TGTGCCAGCAGCTTAGAGAGTGGGCTCGGGACTAGTCCCGAGCAGTACTTC
TRBD2	TRBJ2-3	TRBV7-8	few	CASFRTSGGGDTQYF	TGTGCCAGCTTCCGGACTAGCGGGGGAGGGGATACGCAGTATTTT
TRBD1	TRBJ2-1	TRBV7-7	few	CASSAGTGANNEQFF	TGTGCTAGCAGTGCCGGGACAGGGGCTAACAATGAGCAGTTCTTC
NA	TRBJ1-2	TRBV7-2	NA	CASSLSGVLSYGYTF	TGTGCCAGCAGCCTTAGTGGGGTTTTAAGCTATGGCTACACCTTC
NA	TRBJ2-3	TRBV7-4	NA	CASSVPWGTSRADTQYF	TGTGCCAGCAGCGTTCCGTGGGGGACATCAAGGGCTGATACGCAGTATTTT
TRBD1	TRBJ1-5	TRBV12-3/TRBV12-4	few	CASSSFARTGANQPQHF	TGTGCCAGCAGTTCCTTTGCCAGGACAGGGGCAAATCAGCCCCAGCATTTT
NA	TRBJ2-2	TRBV29-1	NA	CSIRTSNTGELFF	TGCAGCATCAGGACGTCGAACACCGGGGAGCTGTTTTTT
TRBD1	TRBJ2-1	TRBV25-1	NA	CASSELVRDRGYEQFF	TGTGCCAGCAGTGAACTAGTCCGGGACAGGGGGTATGAGCAGTTCTTC
NA	TRBJ1-1	TRBV19	few	CASSLRTGYTEAFF	TGTGCCAGTAGTCTCCGGACCGGGTACACTGAAGCTTTCTTT
NA	TRBJ1-2	TRBV27	NA	CASSISGGWGGYTF	TGTGCCAGCAGTATATCGGGAGGTTGGGGTGGCTACACCTTC
NA	TRBJ1-1	TRBV7-6	many	CASSLEWGTEAFF	TGTGCCAGCAGCTTAGAATGGGGCACTGAAGCTTTCTTT
TRBD2	TRBJ2-1	TRBV5-4	few	CASRSTSGGAAHNEQFF	TGTGCCAGCAGATCTACTAGCGGGGGGGCGGCCCACAATGAGCAGTTCTTC